This T cell receptor (beta chain) appears in the sequencing data of a study of CD8 T cells in ankylosing spondylitis. Points from the study as a whole: The authors reported significant enrichment of disease-linked clones in matched ankylosing spondylitis synovial fluid. Typical of ankylosing spondylitis blood, it appeared, was a TCR beta motif of under 10 highly homologous variants. Disease-linked clones proved CD8+ and comparatively uncommon in peripheral blood. Both synovial fluid and blood in reactive arthritis had previously been reported to carry some motif variants.

V lost 4 bases, J lost 5 bases, and 17 bases lay in between. This CDR3 region has 16 residues. A single record per CDR3 protein comes from TCRdb applying MiXCR to the 5' RACE reads. The sample holds about 360,000 distinct CDR3 sequences; 20% are singletons and the top ten take around 14%. This clonotype came up a few times. The antigen is not known. The source material was blood, either unsorted or a sorted T cell fraction (not recorded which). The chain uses TRBV12-3 or TRBV12-4 and TRBJ2-2, with TRBD2 as a possible D gene (5 bases). This sequence originates from a male donor with ankylosing spondylitis or in good health (not recorded which). The CDR3 DNA sequence: TGTGCCAGCAGTTCAAGGGCGGGCTTTGGGACCGGGGAGCTGTTTTTT. It translates to CASSSRAGFGTGELFF.